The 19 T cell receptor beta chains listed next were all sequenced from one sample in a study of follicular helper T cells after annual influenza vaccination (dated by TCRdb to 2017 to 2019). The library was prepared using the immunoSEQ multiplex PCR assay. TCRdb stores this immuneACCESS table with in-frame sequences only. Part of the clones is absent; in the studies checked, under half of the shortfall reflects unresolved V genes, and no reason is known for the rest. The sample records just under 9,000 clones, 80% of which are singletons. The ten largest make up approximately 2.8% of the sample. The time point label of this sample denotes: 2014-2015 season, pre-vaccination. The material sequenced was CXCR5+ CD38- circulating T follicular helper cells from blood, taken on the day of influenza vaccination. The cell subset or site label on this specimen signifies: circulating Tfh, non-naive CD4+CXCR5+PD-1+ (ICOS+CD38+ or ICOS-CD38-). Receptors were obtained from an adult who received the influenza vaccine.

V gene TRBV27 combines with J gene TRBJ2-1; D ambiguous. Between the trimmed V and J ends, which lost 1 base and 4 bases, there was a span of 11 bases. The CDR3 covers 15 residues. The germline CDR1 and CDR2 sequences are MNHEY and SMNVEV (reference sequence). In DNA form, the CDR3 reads TGTGCCAGCAGTTTATGGCGGTTGAGGTACAATGAGCAGTTCTTC. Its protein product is CASSLWRLRYNEQFF.

CDR3 amino acids: CASSETGENYEQYF. The CDR3 region has the DNA TGTGCCAGCAGCGAGACAGGGGAAAACTACGAGCAGTACTTC. This sequence joins TRBV5-6 and TRBJ2-7, with 8 bases lining up with TRBD1. Germline trimming cut 4 bases from V and 3 bases from J; bases unmatched to any gene: 6. Germline assignment: CDR1 SGHDT and CDR2 YYEEEE. The CDR3 has 14 residues.

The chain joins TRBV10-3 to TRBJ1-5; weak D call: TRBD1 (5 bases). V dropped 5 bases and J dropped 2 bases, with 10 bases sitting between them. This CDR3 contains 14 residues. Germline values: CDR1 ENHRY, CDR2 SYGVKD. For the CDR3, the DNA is TGTGCCATCAGTTTCCAGGGAGGCAATCAGCCCCAGCATTTT. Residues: CAISFQGGNQPQHF.

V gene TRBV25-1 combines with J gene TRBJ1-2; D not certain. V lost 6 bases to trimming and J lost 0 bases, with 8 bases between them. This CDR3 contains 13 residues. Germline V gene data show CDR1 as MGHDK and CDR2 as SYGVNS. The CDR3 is CASSTSANYGYTF. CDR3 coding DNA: TGTGCCAGCAGCACTTCAGCTAACTATGGCTACACCTTC.

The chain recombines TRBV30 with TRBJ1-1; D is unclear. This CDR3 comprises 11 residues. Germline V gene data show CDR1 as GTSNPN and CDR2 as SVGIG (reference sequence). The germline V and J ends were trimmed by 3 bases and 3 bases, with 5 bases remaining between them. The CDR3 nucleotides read TGTGCCTGGAGCCATGACACTGAAGCTTTCTTT. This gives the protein CAWSHDTEAFF.

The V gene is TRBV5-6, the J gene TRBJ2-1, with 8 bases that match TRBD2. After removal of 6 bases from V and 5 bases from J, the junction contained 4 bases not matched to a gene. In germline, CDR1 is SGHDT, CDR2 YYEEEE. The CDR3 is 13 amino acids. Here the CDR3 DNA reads TGTGCCAGCACGCGGGGGGTGGACAATGAGCAGTTCTTC. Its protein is CASTRGVDNEQFF.

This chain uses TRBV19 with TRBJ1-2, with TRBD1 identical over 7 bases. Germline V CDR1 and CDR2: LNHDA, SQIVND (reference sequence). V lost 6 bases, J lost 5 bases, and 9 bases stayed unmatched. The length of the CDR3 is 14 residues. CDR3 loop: CASSPDRVRYGYTF. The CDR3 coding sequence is TGTGCCAGTAGCCCCGACAGGGTTCGATATGGCTACACCTTC.

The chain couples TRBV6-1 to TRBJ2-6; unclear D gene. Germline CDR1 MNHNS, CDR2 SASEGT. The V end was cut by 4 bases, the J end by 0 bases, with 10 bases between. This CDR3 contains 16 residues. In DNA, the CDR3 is TGTGCCAGCAGTGGAGATAGGAGCTCTGGGGCCAACGTCCTGACTTTC. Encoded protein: CASSGDRSSGANVLTF.

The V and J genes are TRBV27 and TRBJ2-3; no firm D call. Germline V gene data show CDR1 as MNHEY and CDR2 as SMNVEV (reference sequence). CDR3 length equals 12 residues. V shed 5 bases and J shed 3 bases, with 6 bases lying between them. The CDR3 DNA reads TGTGCCAGCAGTCCGACGACAGATACGCAGTATTTT. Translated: CASSPTTDTQYF.

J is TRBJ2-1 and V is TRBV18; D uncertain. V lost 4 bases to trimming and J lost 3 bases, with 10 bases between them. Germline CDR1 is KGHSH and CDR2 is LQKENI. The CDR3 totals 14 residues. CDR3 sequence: CASSQTTDYNEQFF. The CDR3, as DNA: TGTGCCAGCTCACAAACGACGGACTACAATGAGCAGTTCTTC. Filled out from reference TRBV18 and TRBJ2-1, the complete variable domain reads NAGVMQNPRHLVRRRGQEARLRCSPMKGHSHVYWYRQLPEEGLKFMVYLQKENIIDESGMPKERFSAEFPKEGPSILRIQQVVRGDSAAYFCASSQTTDYNEQFFGPGTRLTVL.

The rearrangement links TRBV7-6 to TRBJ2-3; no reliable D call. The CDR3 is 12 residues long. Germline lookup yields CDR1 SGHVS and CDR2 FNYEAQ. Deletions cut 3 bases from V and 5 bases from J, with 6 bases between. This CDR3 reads CASSLLEDTQYF. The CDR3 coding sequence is TGTGCCAGCAGCTTGTTAGAAGATACGCAGTATTTT.

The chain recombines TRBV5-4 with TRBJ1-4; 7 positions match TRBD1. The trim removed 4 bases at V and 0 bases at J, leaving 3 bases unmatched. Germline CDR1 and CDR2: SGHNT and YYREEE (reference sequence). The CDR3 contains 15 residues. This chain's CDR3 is CASSAGTATNEKLFF. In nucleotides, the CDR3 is TGTGCCAGCAGCGCCGGGACAGCAACTAATGAAAAACTGTTTTTT.

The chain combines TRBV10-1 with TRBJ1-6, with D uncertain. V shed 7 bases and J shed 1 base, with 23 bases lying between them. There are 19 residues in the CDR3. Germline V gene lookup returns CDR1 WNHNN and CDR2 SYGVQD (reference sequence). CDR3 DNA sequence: TGCGCCAGCACCCATAAACATGGGGAGGTTACATCCTATAATTCACCCCTCCACTTT. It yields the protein CASTHKHGEVTSYNSPLHF.

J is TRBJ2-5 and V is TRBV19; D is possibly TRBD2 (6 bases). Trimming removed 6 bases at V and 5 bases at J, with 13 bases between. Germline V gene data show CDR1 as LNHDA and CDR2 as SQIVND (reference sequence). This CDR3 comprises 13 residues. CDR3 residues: CASRRDLGETQYF. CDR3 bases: TGTGCCAGTAGGCGGGACTTGGGCGAGACCCAGTACTTC.

The CDR3 coding sequence is TGTGCCAGCAGCTTAGGACAGGTTACAGATACGCAGTATTTT. Its translation: CASSLGQVTDTQYF. This chain uses TRBV11-2 with TRBJ2-3, with TRBD1 as a possible D gene (6 bases). With 1 base removed from V and 3 bases from J, the gap between germline ends came to 8 bases. Germline CDR1 SGHAT, CDR2 FQNNGV. The CDR3 length is 14 residues. The whole variable domain, filled in from reference TRBV11-2 and TRBJ2-3, reads EAGVAQSPRYKIIEKRQSVAFWCNPISGHATLYWYQQILGQGPKLLIQFQNNGVVDDSQLPKDRFSAERLKGVDSTLKIQPAKLEDSAVYLCASSLGQVTDTQYFGPGTRLTVL.

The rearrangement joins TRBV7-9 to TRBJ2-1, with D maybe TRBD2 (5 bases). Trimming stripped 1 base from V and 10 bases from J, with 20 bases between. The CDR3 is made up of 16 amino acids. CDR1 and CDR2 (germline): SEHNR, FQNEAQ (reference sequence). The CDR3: CASSLEGAVGQGEQFF. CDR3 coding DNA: TGTGCCAGCAGCTTAGAGGGAGCAGTGGGCCAAGGGGAGCAGTTCTTC. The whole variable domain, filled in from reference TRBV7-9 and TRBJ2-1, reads DTGVSQNPRHKITKRGQNVTFRCDPISEHNRLYWYRQTLGQGPEFLTYFQNEAQLEKSRLLSDRFSAERPKGSFSTLEIQRTEQGDSAMYLCASSLEGAVGQGEQFFGPGTRLTVL.

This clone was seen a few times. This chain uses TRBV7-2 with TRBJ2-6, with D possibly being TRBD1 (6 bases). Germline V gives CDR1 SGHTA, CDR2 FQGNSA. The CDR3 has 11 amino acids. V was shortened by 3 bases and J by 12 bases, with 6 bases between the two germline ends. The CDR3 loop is CASSLGAVLTF. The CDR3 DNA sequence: TGTGCCAGCAGCTTGGGGGCCGTCCTGACTTTC.

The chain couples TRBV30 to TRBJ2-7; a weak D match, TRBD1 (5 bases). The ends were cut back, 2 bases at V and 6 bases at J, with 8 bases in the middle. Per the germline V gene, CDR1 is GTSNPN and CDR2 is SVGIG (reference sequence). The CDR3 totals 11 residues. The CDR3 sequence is CAWSRGGEQYF. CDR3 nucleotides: TGTGCCTGGAGTAGGGGCGGCGAGCAGTACTTC.

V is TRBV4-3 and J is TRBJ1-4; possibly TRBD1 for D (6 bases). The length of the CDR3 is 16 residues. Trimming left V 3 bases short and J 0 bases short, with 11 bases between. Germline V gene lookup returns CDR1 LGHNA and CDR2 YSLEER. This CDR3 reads CASSQGAIATNEKLFF. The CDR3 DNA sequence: TGCGCCAGCAGCCAGGGGGCAATTGCAACTAATGAAAAACTGTTTTTT.